The 2 T cell receptor beta chains given below trace back to one sample, sequenced in a study of post-analysis software for immune sequencing data. Their cognate antigens are unknown. Tagging with unique molecular identifiers was a feature of the TCR beta cDNA libraries. MiXCR was run by TCRdb on the PCR reads, yielding one entry per CDR3 protein. The sample has hundreds of thousands of distinct CDR3 sequences, roughly three fifths seen once; the top ten hold about 11%. Findings and caveats of the study: The five TRBV segments detected at higher frequency in patients than in controls included TRBV5-6, TRBV5-1 and TRBV20-1.

Sequenced: blood. The source of these receptors is a girl aged 2 to 9 with multiple sclerosis.

This clonotype was detected a few times. V is TRBV7-9 and J is TRBJ2-5; D call uncertain. TRBJ2-7 matches the DNA end more closely, so the J call is doubtful. This CDR3 region has 14 residues. Germline V gene data show CDR1 as SEHNR and CDR2 as FQNEAQ (reference sequence). Here the CDR3 reads CASSLEGVPYEQYF. DNA of the CDR3: TGTGCCAGCAGCTTAGAGGGCGTCCCCTACGAGCAGTACTTC.

The rearrangement joins TRBV7-2 to TRBJ2-1; 9 nucleotides agree with TRBD1. This CDR3 region has 18 residues. Losses at the gene ends were 5 bases for V and 1 base for J; bases not matched to a gene: 12. Looked up from germline, CDR1 is SGHTA and CDR2 is FQGNSA. Here the CDR3 reads CASSLGQGLTQSYNEQFF. The CDR3 nucleotides read TGTGCCAGCAGCCTAGGACAGGGGCTAACACAATCCTACAATGAGCAGTTCTTC.